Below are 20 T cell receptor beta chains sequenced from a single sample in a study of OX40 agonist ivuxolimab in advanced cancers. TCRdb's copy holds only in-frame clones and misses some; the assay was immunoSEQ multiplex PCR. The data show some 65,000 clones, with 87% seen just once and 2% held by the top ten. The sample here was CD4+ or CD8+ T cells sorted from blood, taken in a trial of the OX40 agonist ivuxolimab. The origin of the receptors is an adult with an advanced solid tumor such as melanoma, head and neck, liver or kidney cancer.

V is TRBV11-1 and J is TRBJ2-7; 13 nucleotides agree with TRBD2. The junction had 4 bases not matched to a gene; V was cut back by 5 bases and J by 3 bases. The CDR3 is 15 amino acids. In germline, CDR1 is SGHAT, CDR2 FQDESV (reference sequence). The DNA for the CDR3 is TGTGCCAGCAGCCGACTAGCGGGGGGAAACTACGAGCAGTACTTC. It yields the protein CASSRLAGGNYEQYF.

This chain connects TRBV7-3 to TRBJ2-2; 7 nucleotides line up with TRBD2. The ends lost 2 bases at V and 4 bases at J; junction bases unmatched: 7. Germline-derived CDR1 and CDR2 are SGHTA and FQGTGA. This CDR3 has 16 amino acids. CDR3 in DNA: TGTGCCAGCAGCTTACGACCCGGGACTATCACCGGGGAGCTGTTTTTT. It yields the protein CASSLRPGTITGELFF.

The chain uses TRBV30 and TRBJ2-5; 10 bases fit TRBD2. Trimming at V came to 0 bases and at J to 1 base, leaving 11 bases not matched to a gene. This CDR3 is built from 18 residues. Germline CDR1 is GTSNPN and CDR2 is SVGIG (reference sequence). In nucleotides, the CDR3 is TGTGCCTGGAGTGTACCCCCTAGGGCTAGCGGGAGCCAAGAGACCCAGTACTTC. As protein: CAWSVPPRASGSQETQYF.

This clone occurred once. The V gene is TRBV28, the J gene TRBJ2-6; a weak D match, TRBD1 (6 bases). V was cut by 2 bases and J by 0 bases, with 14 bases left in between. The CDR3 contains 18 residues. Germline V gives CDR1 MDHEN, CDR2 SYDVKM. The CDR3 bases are TGTGCCAGCAGTTTAAGGCAGGGGACGGCCTCTGGGGCCAACGTCCTGACTTTC. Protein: CASSLRQGTASGANVLTF.

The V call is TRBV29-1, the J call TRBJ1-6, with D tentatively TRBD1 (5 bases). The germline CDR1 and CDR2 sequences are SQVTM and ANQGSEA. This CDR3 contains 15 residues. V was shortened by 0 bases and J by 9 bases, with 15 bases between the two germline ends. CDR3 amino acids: CSVEDLRGKSSPLHF. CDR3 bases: TGCAGCGTTGAAGATCTTCGGGGGAAGAGTTCACCCCTCCACTTT. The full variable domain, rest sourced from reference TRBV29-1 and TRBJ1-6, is SAVISQKPSRDICQRGTSLTIQCQVDSQVTMMFWYRQQPGQSLTLIATANQGSEATYESGFVIDKFPISRPNLTFSTLTVSNMSPEDSSIYLCSVEDLRGKSSPLHFGNGTRLTVT.

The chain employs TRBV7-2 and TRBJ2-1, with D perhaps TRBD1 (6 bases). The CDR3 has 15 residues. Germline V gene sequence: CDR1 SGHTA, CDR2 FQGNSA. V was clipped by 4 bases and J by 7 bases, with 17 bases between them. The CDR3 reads CASSWGQGLWNEQFF. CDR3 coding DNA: TGTGCCAGCAGCTGGGGGCAGGGGCTGTGGAATGAGCAGTTCTTC.

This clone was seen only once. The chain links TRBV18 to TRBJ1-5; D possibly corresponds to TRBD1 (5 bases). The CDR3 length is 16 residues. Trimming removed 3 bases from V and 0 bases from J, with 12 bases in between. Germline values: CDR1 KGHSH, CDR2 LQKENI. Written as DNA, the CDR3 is TGTGCCAGCTCACCCCGGGGACGGTCTAGCAATCAGCCCCAGCATTTT. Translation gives CASSPRGRSSNQPQHF.

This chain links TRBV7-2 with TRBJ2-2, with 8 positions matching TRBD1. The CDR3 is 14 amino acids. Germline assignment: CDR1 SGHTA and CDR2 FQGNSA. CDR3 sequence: CASTDREVTGELFF. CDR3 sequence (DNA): TGTGCTAGTACGGACAGGGAGGTCACCGGGGAGCTGTTTTTT.

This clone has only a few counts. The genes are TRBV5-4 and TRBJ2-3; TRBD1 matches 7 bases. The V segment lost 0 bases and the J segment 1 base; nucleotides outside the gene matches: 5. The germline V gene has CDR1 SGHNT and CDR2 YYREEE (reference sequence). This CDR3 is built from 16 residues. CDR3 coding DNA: TGTGCCAGCAGCTTGGACAGGGGAGCTGGCACAGATACGCAGTATTTT. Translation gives CASSLDRGAGTDTQYF.

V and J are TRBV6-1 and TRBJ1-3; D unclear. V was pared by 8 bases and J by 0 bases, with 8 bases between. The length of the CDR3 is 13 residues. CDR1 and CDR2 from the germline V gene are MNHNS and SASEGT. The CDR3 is CASGESSGNTIYF. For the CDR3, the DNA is TGTGCCAGCGGAGAATCCTCTGGAAACACCATATATTTT.

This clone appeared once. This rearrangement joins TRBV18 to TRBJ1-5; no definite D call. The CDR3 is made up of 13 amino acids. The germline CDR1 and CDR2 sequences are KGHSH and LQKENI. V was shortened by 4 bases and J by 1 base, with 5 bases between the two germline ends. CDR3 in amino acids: CASSRRSNQPQHF. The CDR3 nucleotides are TGTGCCAGCTCACGAAGGAGCAATCAGCCCCAGCATTTT.

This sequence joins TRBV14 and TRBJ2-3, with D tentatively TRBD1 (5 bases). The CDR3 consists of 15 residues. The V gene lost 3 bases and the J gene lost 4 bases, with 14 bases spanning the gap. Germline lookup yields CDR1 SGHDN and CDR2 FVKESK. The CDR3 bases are TGTGCCAGCAGCCACAGGGTGGTTGGCGCAGATACGCAGTATTTT. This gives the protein CASSHRVVGADTQYF.

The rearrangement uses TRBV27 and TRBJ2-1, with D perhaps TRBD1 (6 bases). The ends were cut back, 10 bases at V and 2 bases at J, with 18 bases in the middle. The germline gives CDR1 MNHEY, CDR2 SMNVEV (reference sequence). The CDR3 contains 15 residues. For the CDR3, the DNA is TGTGCCACCAATCGCGGACAGCCCACCTACAATGAGCAGTTCTTC. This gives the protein CATNRGQPTYNEQFF.

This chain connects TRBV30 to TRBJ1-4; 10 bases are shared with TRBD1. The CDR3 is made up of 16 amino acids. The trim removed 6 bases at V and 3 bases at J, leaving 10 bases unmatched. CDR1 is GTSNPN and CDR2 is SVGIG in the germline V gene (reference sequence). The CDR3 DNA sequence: TGTGCCTGCTCGGGAGGACAGGGGGATCCTAATGAAAAACTGTTTTTT. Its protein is CACSGGQGDPNEKLFF.

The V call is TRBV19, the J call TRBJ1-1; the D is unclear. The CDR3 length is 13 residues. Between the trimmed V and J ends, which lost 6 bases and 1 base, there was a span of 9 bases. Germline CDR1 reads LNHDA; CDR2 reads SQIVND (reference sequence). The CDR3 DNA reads TGTGCCAGTAGAACCACACGGAACACTGAAGCTTTCTTT. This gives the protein CASRTTRNTEAFF.

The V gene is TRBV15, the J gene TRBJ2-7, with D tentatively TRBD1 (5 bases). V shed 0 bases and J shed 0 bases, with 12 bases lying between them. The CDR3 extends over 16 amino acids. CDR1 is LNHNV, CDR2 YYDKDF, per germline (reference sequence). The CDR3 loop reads CATSRDPTGSSYEQYF. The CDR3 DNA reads TGTGCCACCAGCAGAGATCCTACAGGTAGCTCCTACGAGCAGTACTTC.

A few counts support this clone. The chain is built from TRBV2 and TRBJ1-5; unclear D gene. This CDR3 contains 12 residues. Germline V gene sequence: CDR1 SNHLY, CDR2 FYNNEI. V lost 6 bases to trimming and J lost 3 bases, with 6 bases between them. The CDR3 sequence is CASSDTNQPQHF. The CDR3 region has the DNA TGTGCCAGCAGCGACACCAATCAGCCCCAGCATTTT.

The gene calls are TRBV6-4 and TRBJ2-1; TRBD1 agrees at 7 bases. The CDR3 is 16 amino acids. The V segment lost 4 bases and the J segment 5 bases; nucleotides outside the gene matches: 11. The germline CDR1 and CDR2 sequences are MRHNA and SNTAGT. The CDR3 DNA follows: TGTGCCAGCAGTGTAATCGGGACAGCATCCCACAATGAGCAGTTCTTC. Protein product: CASSVIGTASHNEQFF.

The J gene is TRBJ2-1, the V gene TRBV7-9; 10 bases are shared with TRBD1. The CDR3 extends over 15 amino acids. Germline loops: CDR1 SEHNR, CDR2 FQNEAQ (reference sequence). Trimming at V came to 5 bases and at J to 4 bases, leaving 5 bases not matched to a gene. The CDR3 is CASSKGQGTYNEQFF. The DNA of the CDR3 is TGTGCCAGCAGCAAGGGACAGGGGACTTACAATGAGCAGTTCTTC.

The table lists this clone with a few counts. The CDR3, as DNA: TGTGCCAGCAGAGGGGGACAGGGGGTGGTTCAGCCCCAGCATTTT. This sequence encodes CASRGGQGVVQPQHF. The rearrangement uses TRBV28 and TRBJ1-5, with 11 positions matching TRBD1. After removal of 6 bases from V and 6 bases from J, the junction contained 7 bases not matched to a gene. The CDR3 length is 15 residues. The germline CDR1 and CDR2 sequences are MDHEN and SYDVKM.